The TCR beta chain described here comes from a study of T cell responses to AZD1222 COVID-19 vaccine. The overall study: Second doses at about 4 or about 12 weeks were pooled.

Study results and caveats: Spike was spanned by vaccine-associated CD4 TCRs, which were dominant at 160-218 and 743-854. Mostly white British, mostly female donors; authors suggested clonal diversity may be underestimated. At study baseline, merely six AZD1222 recipients were seropositive.

Sequencing used immunoSEQ multiplex PCR; TCRdb keeps in-frame clones, though not all of them. The sample lists roughly 140,000 clones; roughly 90% were seen once. As concerns this clone: Its antigen is unknown.

The sequence was collected from an adult in good health. Sequenced material: peripheral blood, taken on day 0 of AZD1222 vaccination.

As DNA, the CDR3 is TGTGCCAGCAGCTCGGGAGGAAGGGGGCTATTATCCTACAATGAGCAGTTCTTC. The encoded protein is CASSSGGRGLLSYNEQFF. The rearrangement links TRBV7-9 to TRBJ2-1, with D perhaps assigned TRBD1 or TRBD2 (7 bases each). V lost 4 bases, J lost 1 base, and 20 bases lay in between. The CDR3 extends over 18 amino acids. The germline V gene encodes CDR1 SEHNR and CDR2 FQNEAQ (reference sequence). Together with reference TRBV7-9 and TRBJ2-1, the CDR3 gives the full variable domain: DTGVSQNPRHKITKRGQNVTFRCDPISEHNRLYWYRQTLGQGPEFLTYFQNEAQLEKSRLLSDRFSAERPKGSFSTLEIQRTEQGDSAMYLCASSSGGRGLLSYNEQFFGPGTRLTVL.